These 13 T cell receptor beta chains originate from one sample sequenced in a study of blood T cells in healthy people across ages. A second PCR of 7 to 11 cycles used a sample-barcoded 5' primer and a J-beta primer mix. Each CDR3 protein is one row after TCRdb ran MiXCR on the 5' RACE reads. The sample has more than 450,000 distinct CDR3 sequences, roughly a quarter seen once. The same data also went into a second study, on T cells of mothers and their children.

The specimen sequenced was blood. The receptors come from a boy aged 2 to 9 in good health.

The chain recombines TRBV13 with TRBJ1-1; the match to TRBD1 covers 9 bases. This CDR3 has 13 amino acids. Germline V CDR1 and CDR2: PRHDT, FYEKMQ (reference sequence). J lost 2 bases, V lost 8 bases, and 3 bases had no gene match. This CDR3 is CASGTGPNTEAFF. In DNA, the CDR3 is TGTGCCAGCGGGACAGGGCCCAACACTGAAGCTTTCTTT.

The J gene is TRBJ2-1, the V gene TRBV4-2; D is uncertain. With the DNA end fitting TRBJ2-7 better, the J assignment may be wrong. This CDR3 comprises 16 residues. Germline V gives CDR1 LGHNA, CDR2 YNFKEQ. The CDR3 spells CASSQDRTDLSYEQYF. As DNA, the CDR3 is TGTGCCAGCAGCCAAGATAGGACCGACCTCTCCTACGAGCAGTACTTC.

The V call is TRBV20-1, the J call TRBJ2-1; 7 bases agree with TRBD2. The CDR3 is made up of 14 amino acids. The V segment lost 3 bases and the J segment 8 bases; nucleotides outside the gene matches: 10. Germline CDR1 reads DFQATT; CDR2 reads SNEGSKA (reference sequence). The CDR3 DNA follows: TGCAGTGCTAGCGGGGGGATGGCCATATATGAGCAGTTCTTC. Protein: CSASGGMAIYEQFF.

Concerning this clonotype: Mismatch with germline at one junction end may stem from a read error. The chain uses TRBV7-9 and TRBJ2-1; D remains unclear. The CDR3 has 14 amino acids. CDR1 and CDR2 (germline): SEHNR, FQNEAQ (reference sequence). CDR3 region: CVSSLTARGFEQFF. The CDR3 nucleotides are TGTGTCAGCAGCTTAACCGCTCGAGGCTTTGAGCAGTTCTTC.

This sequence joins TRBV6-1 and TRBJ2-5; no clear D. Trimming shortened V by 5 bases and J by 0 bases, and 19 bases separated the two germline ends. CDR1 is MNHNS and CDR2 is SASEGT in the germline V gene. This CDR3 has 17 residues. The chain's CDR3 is CASSPNTMDGYQETQYF. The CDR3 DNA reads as TGTGCCAGCAGTCCAAACACCATGGACGGATACCAAGAGACCCAGTACTTC.

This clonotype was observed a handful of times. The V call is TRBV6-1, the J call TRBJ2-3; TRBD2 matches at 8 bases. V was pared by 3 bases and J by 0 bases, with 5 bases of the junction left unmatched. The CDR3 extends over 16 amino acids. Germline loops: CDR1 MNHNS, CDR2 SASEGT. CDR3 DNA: TGTGCCAGCAGTGAGGATAGCGGGGAAAGCACAGATACGCAGTATTTT. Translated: CASSEDSGESTDTQYF.

This CDR3 is CASSGRLAGVEQYF. DNA of the CDR3: TGTGCCAGCAGTGGGAGACTAGCGGGAGTCGAGCAGTACTTC. The chain joins TRBV27 to TRBJ2-7; TRBD2 matches 12 bases. V dropped 5 bases and J dropped 6; count of bases not matched to a gene: 5. From germline, CDR1 is MNHEY and CDR2 SMNVEV (reference sequence). The CDR3 length is 14 residues.

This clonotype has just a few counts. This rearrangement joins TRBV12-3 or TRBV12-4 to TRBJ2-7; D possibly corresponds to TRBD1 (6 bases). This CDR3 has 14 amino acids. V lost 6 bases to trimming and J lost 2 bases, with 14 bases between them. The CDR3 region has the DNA TGTGCCAGCAGACCACAGGGTTCCCCCTACGAGCAGTACTTC. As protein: CASRPQGSPYEQYF.

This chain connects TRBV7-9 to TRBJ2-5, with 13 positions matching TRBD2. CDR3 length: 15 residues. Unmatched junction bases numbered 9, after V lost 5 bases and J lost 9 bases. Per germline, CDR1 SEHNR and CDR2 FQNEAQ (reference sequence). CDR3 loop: CASSRTSGRDLAQYF. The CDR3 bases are TGTGCCAGCAGCCGGACTAGCGGGAGAGATCTGGCCCAGTACTTC.

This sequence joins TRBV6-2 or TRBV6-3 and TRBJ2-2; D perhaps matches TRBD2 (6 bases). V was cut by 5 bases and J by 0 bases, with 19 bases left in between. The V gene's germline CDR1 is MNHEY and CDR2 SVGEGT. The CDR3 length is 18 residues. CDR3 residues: CASSPNIGRGANTGELFF. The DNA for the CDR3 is TGTGCCAGCAGTCCTAACATAGGGCGCGGGGCGAACACCGGGGAGCTGTTTTTT.

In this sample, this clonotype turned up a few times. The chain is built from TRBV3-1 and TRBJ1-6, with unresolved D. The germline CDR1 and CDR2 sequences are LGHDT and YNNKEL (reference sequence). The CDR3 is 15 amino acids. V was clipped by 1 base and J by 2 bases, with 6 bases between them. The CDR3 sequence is CASSQAGTYNSPLHF. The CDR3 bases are TGTGCCAGCAGCCAAGCCGGGACCTATAATTCACCCCTCCACTTT.

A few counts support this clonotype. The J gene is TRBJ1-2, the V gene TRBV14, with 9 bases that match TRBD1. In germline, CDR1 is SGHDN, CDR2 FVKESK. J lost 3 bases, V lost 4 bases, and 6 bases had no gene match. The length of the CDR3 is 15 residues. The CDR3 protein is CASSPRDRDYYGYTF. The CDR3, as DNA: TGTGCCAGCAGCCCCCGGGACAGGGATTACTATGGCTACACCTTC.

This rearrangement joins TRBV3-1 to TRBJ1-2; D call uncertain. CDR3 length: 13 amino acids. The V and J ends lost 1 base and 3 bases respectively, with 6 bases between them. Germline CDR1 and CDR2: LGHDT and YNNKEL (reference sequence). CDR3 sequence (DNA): TGTGCCAGCAGCCAAGTTGCAGACTATGGCTACACCTTC. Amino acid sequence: CASSQVADYGYTF.